A single sample is the source of the 14 T cell receptor beta chains below, sequenced in a study of OX40 agonist ivuxolimab in advanced cancers. Some clones are missing from TCRdb's copy, which holds only in-frame ones; the method was immunoSEQ multiplex PCR. The table has some 96,000 clones, about 88% seen once. Sequencing used CD4+ or CD8+ T cells sorted from blood, obtained in a trial of the OX40 agonist ivuxolimab. These receptors all stem from an adult with an advanced solid tumor such as melanoma, head and neck, liver or kidney cancer.

The V and J genes are TRBV5-6 and TRBJ2-3; unclear D gene. CDR1 is SGHDT, CDR2 YYEEEE, per germline. The CDR3 has 14 residues. Trimming removed 5 bases from V and 0 bases from J, with 10 bases in between. The CDR3 DNA reads TGTGCCAGCAGGCCTCTTGCTAGCACAGATACGCAGTATTTT. This translates into CASRPLASTDTQYF.

The rearrangement uses TRBV7-7 and TRBJ2-5, with TRBD2 as a possible D gene (5 bases). Trimming stripped 2 bases from V and 5 bases from J, with 15 bases between. CDR1 is SSHAT, CDR2 FNYEAQ, per germline (reference sequence). CDR3 size: 15 residues. The DNA of the CDR3 is TGTGCCAGCAGCTTAATACCCGGAGGCCAGGAGACCCAGTACTTC. It is translated as CASSLIPGGQETQYF.

V usage is TRBV11-2 and J usage is TRBJ2-3; 7 bases line up with TRBD1. The CDR3 runs 14 residues. The trim removed 3 bases at V and 6 bases at J, leaving 6 bases unmatched. Germline V CDR1 and CDR2: SGHAT, FQNNGV. For the CDR3, the DNA is TGTGCCAGCAGCTTTTCAGGGGGACGCGATACGCAGTATTTT. Its protein is CASSFSGGRDTQYF.

The chain joins TRBV5-1 to TRBJ2-1; D unresolved. Germline CDR1 SGHRS, CDR2 YFSETQ. V lost 0 bases and J 7 bases, leaving 2 bases between the germline ends. The CDR3 has 11 residues. The CDR3 here is CASSLANEQFF. The CDR3 DNA is TGCGCCAGCAGCTTGGCGAATGAGCAGTTCTTC.

The sample holds one count of this clone. This rearrangement joins TRBV7-2 to TRBJ2-3; D gene uncertain. Germline loops: CDR1 SGHTA, CDR2 FQGNSA. V was pared by 4 bases and J by 4 bases, with 6 bases between. The CDR3 length is 12 residues. The CDR3 coding sequence is TGTGCCAGCAGCTCGGTCCCAGATACGCAGTATTTT. The encoded protein is CASSSVPDTQYF.

The rearrangement links TRBV2 to TRBJ2-5; D remains unclear. Deletions cut 5 bases from V and 1 base from J, with 5 bases between. CDR1 and CDR2 (germline): SNHLY, FYNNEI. The CDR3 has 12 amino acids. Written as DNA, the CDR3 is TGTGCCAGCAGTATTTTCCAAGAGACCCAGTACTTC. Residues: CASSIFQETQYF.

J is TRBJ2-7 and V is TRBV2, with D perhaps matching TRBD1 or TRBD2 (5 bases each). This CDR3 comprises 14 residues. Germline CDR1 is SNHLY and CDR2 is FYNNEI. Deletions cut 5 bases from V and 3 bases from J, with 14 bases between. CDR3 bases: TGTGCCAGCAGTAACTGGGACGGAAGCTACGAGCAGTACTTC. As protein: CASSNWDGSYEQYF.

J is TRBJ1-6 and V is TRBV12-5; D not certain. V was clipped by 0 bases and J by 0 bases, with 12 bases between them. The CDR3 runs 18 residues. Germline values: CDR1 LGHNT, CDR2 FRNRAP. The CDR3 protein is CASGLVPSSNSYNSPLHF. The CDR3, as DNA: TGTGCTAGTGGTTTGGTACCATCTAGTAACTCCTATAATTCACCCCTCCACTTT.

The chain couples TRBV28 to TRBJ2-7; 8 bases align to TRBD2. V gave up 10 bases and J gave up 4 bases; unmatched junction bases: 6. CDR1 MDHEN and CDR2 SYDVKM come from the germline V gene. CDR3 length equals 12 residues. The chain's CDR3 is CATQAGAYEQYF. Here the CDR3 DNA reads TGTGCCACTCAAGCGGGAGCGTACGAGCAGTACTTC.

The chain joins TRBV19 to TRBJ2-3, with D perhaps TRBD1 or TRBD2 (6 bases each). CDR3 length: 13 amino acids. Trimming removed 6 bases at V and 11 bases at J, with 18 bases between. Looked up from germline, CDR1 is LNHDA and CDR2 is SQIVND (reference sequence). The CDR3 coding sequence is TGTGCCAGTAGACCTCTTCGAGGGGGGAAGCAGTATTTT. It specifies CASRPLRGGKQYF.

In its sample, this clone was seen once. In DNA form, the CDR3 reads TGTGCCAGCAGTGAAGGAAGGAATTCGGATACGCAGTATTTT. Protein sequence: CASSEGRNSDTQYF. The chain carries TRBV6-1 and TRBJ2-3; D unresolved. Trimming cost V 1 base and J 6 bases, with 11 bases left between them. The germline V gene has CDR1 MNHNS and CDR2 SASEGT. The CDR3 consists of 14 residues.

The chain carries TRBV5-4 and TRBJ2-7, with D possibly matching TRBD1 (5 bases). Germline CDR1 is SGHNT and CDR2 is YYREEE (reference sequence). The CDR3 sequence is 13 residues long. Trimming cost V 2 bases and J 7 bases, with 13 bases left between them. DNA for the CDR3: TGTGCCAGCAGCTTAGACAGTGTAAGGGAGCAGTACTTC. Its protein product is CASSLDSVREQYF.

The V gene is TRBV9, the J gene TRBJ1-2, with D possibly TRBD1 on 5 matching bases. Germline values: CDR1 SGDLS, CDR2 YYNGEE. Trimming shortened V by 4 bases and J by 2 bases, and 15 bases separated the two germline ends. The CDR3 length is 15 residues. The CDR3 sequence: CASSPRAGGNYGYTF. Here the CDR3 DNA reads TGTGCCAGCAGCCCCCGCGCGGGGGGGAACTATGGCTACACCTTC.

This clone was counted once. The genes are TRBV9 and TRBJ1-1; D not resolved. This CDR3 comprises 15 residues. Germline CDR1 reads SGDLS; CDR2 reads YYNGEE. The V and J ends lost 2 bases and 5 bases respectively, with 16 bases between them. The CDR3 coding sequence is TGTGCCAGCAGCGTCTCCGGACTTCCTGGGACTGAAGCTTTCTTT. Amino acid sequence: CASSVSGLPGTEAFF.